These 21 T cell receptor beta chains came from one sample sequenced in a study of T cells in localized non-small cell lung cancer. Some clones are missing from TCRdb's copy, which holds only in-frame ones; the method was immunoSEQ multiplex PCR. The sample contains around 28,000 clones, approximately 94% of which appear only once. Material: peripheral blood, obtained before any cancer treatment. These receptors originate from a woman aged 35 to 75 with stage I lung adenocarcinoma.

This clone has only a few counts. This rearrangement joins TRBV15 to TRBJ1-2; D not resolved. Per the germline V gene, CDR1 is LNHNV and CDR2 is YYDKDF (reference sequence). V was trimmed by 1 base and J by 5 bases, leaving 5 bases between them. The CDR3 totals 12 residues. The CDR3 DNA reads TGTGCCACCAGCAGAGGGGCTTATGGCTACACCTTC. Its translation: CATSRGAYGYTF.

With respect to this clone: The same CDR3 can be traced to other DNA sequences in this sample. This chain joins TRBV28 and TRBJ1-4; tentatively, D is TRBD1 (5 bases). This CDR3 has 12 residues. CDR1 and CDR2 (germline): MDHEN, SYDVKM. V shed 4 bases and J shed 5 bases, with 5 bases lying between them. The CDR3: CASSSGNEKLFF. CDR3 DNA: TGTGCCAGCAGTTCAGGGAATGAAAAACTGTTTTTT.

This clone was observed a single time. The genes are TRBV9 and TRBJ2-1; the match to TRBD2 covers 9 bases. Germline-derived CDR1 and CDR2 are SGDLS and YYNGEE. This CDR3 is built from 16 residues. V shed 2 bases and J 3 bases; nucleotides not matched to a gene: 6. The CDR3 bases are TGTGCCAGCAGCGTGATGACTAGCGGCTACTACAATGAGCAGTTCTTC. This codes for CASSVMTSGYYNEQFF.

The J gene is TRBJ1-1, the V gene TRBV28; TRBD1 is a possible D gene (5 bases). Trimming took off 10 bases at V and 10 bases at J, with 22 bases between the two ends. Germline values: CDR1 MDHEN, CDR2 SYDVKM. This CDR3 region has 13 residues. The CDR3 spells CATRGEGTLRAFF. The CDR3 coding sequence is TGTGCCACCCGAGGGGAAGGAACACTTAGAGCTTTCTTT.

V and J are TRBV4-3 and TRBJ1-1; D remains unclear. The V gene's germline CDR1 is LGHNA and CDR2 YSLEER. The CDR3 consists of 16 residues. Trimming took off 3 bases at V and 1 base at J, with 15 bases between the two ends. This chain's CDR3 is CASSHLQGRTNTEAFF. The CDR3 nucleotides read TGCGCCAGCAGCCATCTACAAGGACGGACGAACACTGAAGCTTTCTTT.

This clone was found a few times. The rearrangement links TRBV7-2 to TRBJ1-1; D remains unclear. CDR3 length: 15 amino acids. Trimming shortened V by 2 bases and J by 1 base, and 11 bases separated the two germline ends. Germline CDR1 and CDR2: SGHTA and FQGNSA. The CDR3 DNA is TGTGCCAGCAGCTTATCGGGGATCAAGAACACTGAAGCTTTCTTT. Encoded protein: CASSLSGIKNTEAFF.

The CDR3 reads CASSLTRTSLVETQYF. The CDR3 nucleotides are TGTGCCAGCTCCTTGACGCGGACTAGCTTGGTGGAGACCCAGTACTTC. The chain joins TRBV18 to TRBJ2-5, with 8 bases identical to TRBD2. The J segment lost 5 bases and the V segment lost 6 bases, leaving 14 bases of the junction unmatched. CDR1 and CDR2 (germline): KGHSH, LQKENI. This CDR3 has 16 amino acids.

V is TRBV4-3 and J is TRBJ2-1; TRBD1 aligns across 12 bases. The CDR3 consists of 15 residues. The germline CDR1 and CDR2 sequences are LGHNA and YSLEER. The junction had 5 bases not matched to a gene; V was cut back by 3 bases and J by 8 bases. The CDR3 sequence is CASSQAGTGGHEQFF. CDR3 nucleotide sequence: TGCGCCAGCAGCCAGGCAGGGACAGGGGGCCATGAGCAGTTCTTC.

As for this clone: One end of the junction varies from germline; a read error may be responsible. The rearrangement uses TRBV7-7 and TRBJ2-2, with D tentatively TRBD1 (5 bases). This CDR3 has 16 residues. The germline V gene encodes CDR1 SSHAT and CDR2 FNYEAQ (reference sequence). Here the CDR3 DNA reads TGTGCTAGCAGCCCCAAGACAGTGGTGGGCACCGGGGAGCTGTTTTTT. It is translated as CASSPKTVVGTGELFF.

The rearrangement joins TRBV29-1 to TRBJ1-1, with TRBD1 as a possible D gene (5 bases). This CDR3 comprises 12 residues. The germline V and J ends were trimmed by 6 bases and 3 bases, with 11 bases remaining between them. Germline loops: CDR1 SQVTM, CDR2 ANQGSEA. CDR3 protein: CSVADSYTEAFF. As DNA, the CDR3 is TGCAGCGTCGCTGACAGCTACACTGAAGCTTTCTTT.

J is TRBJ2-7 and V is TRBV5-1; TRBD1 aligns across 8 bases. Germline trimming cut 0 bases from V and 2 bases from J; bases unmatched to any gene: 4. The germline gives CDR1 SGHRS, CDR2 YFSETQ. This CDR3 spans 15 amino acids. CDR3 DNA sequence: TGCGCCAGCAGCTTGGGGACAGGGCCTGCCTACGAGCAGTACTTC. Protein product: CASSLGTGPAYEQYF.

This clone was counted once. The V and J genes are TRBV4-1 and TRBJ1-1; no definite D call. This CDR3 has 16 amino acids. Germline CDR1 reads MGHRA; CDR2 reads YSYEKL. The germline V and J ends were trimmed by 4 bases and 0 bases, with 15 bases remaining between them. In DNA form, the CDR3 reads TGCGCCAGCAGCCCCGTGGGTGCAGGCTTGAACACTGAAGCTTTCTTT. This codes for CASSPVGAGLNTEAFF.

The CDR3 region has the DNA TGTGCCAGCAGCTTTCAACCAGGTGAGAACACTGAAGCTTTCTTT. Residues: CASSFQPGENTEAFF. This chain connects TRBV5-6 to TRBJ1-1; no firm D call. This CDR3 has 15 residues. CDR1 and CDR2 (germline): SGHDT, YYEEEE. V was trimmed by 2 bases and J by 1 base, leaving 12 bases between them.

The chain is built from TRBV7-7 and TRBJ2-7; D might be TRBD1 (6 bases). The length of the CDR3 is 13 residues. Germline CDR1 and CDR2: SSHAT and FNYEAQ (reference sequence). V lost 5 bases, J lost 5 bases, and 13 bases lay in between. DNA of the CDR3: TGTGCCAGCAGCCCAGGGGTCCCCCACGAGCAGTACTTC. This encodes CASSPGVPHEQYF. Full variable domain (rest looked up from reference TRBV7-7 and TRBJ2-7): GAGVSQSPRYKVTKRGQDVTLRCDPISSHATLYWYQQALGQGPEFLTYFNYEAQPDKSGLPSDRFSAERPEGSISTLTIQRTEQRDSAMYRCASSPGVPHEQYFGPGTRLTVT.

V gene TRBV28 combines with J gene TRBJ2-1, with TRBD2 identical over 9 bases. Germline V gene lookup returns CDR1 MDHEN and CDR2 SYDVKM. The CDR3 extends over 15 amino acids. V was pared by 6 bases and J by 5 bases, with 8 bases of the junction left unmatched. The DNA of the CDR3 is TGTGCCAGCAGGAACAGCGGGAGGCCCAACAATGAGCAGTTCTTC. This translates into CASRNSGRPNNEQFF.

CDR3 in DNA: TGTGCCAGTAGCCACCCCGGACTAGCGGATAGCTCCTACGAGCAGTACTTC. Amino acids: CASSHPGLADSSYEQYF. The rearrangement links TRBV19 to TRBJ2-7; 10 nucleotides agree with TRBD2. This CDR3 comprises 17 residues. V was pared by 6 bases and J by 0 bases, with 11 bases of the junction left unmatched. CDR1 LNHDA and CDR2 SQIVND come from the germline V gene (reference sequence).

The chain links TRBV11-2 to TRBJ1-5; D is uncertain. This CDR3 is 13 amino acids long. With 5 bases removed from V and 4 bases from J, the gap between germline ends came to 9 bases. Germline CDR1 reads SGHAT; CDR2 reads FQNNGV. The CDR3 DNA sequence: TGTGCCAGCAGCACTCAACAGAATCAGCCCCAGCATTTT. Amino acids: CASSTQQNQPQHF.

The chain has TRBV6-6 and TRBJ2-1, with TRBD2 matching over 8 bases. Germline CDR1 MNHNY, CDR2 SVGAGI (reference sequence). V shed 6 bases and J 8 bases; nucleotides not matched to a gene: 12. The CDR3 is 15 amino acids. The CDR3 DNA follows: TGTGCCAGCAGCCCTAGTAGCGGGACGTGGGATGAGCAGTTCTTC. Translating it yields CASSPSSGTWDEQFF.

The chain uses TRBV27 and TRBJ1-2, with 7 positions matching TRBD1. The CDR3 has 17 residues. Losses at the gene ends were 0 bases for V and 7 bases for J; bases not matched to a gene: 14. Germline V lookup: CDR1 MNHEY, CDR2 SMNVEV (reference sequence). CDR3 coding DNA: TGTGCCAGCAGTTTATCTTTCGGGGTGGGACAGAGAGGTGGCTACACCTTC. Amino acid sequence: CASSLSFGVGQRGGYTF.

The chain has TRBV6-5 and TRBJ2-7; D assignment may be TRBD1 or TRBD2 (5 bases each). This CDR3 has 15 residues. V lost 5 bases to trimming and J lost 1 base, with 15 bases between them. Germline-derived CDR1 and CDR2 are MNHEY and SVGAGI. The CDR3 region has the DNA TGTGCCAGCAGTCCCTGGTCCGGGACGTCCTACGAGCAGTACTTC. This codes for CASSPWSGTSYEQYF.

The J gene is TRBJ1-2, the V gene TRBV7-9, with 8 bases lining up with TRBD1. The CDR3 is made up of 13 amino acids. V dropped 2 bases and J dropped 4; count of bases not matched to a gene: 0. Germline assignment: CDR1 SEHNR and CDR2 FQNEAQ (reference sequence). The CDR3 DNA sequence: TGTGCCAGCAGCTTAACAGGGGGCTATGGCTACACCTTC. It specifies CASSLTGGYGYTF.